This TCR beta chain was sequenced in a study of T cell changes during pregnancy in multiple sclerosis. CDR1 is SGHRS, CDR2 YFSETQ, per germline. The CDR3 is 16 residues long. Germline trimming cut 6 bases from V and 4 bases from J; bases unmatched to any gene: 12. This clone was found once. The table came from immunoSEQ multiplex PCR; TCRdb's copy has only in-frame clones and leaves some out. The sample carries 65,000 to 80,000 clones, around 93% recorded once. This receptor was obtained from a female donor with multiple sclerosis, enrolled in a pregnancy study. The chain uses TRBV5-1 and TRBJ2-5, with 10 positions matching TRBD2. The source material was peripheral blood, sampled in the second trimester of pregnancy. The CDR3 DNA is TGCGCCAGCACCGCCACCCCGGTAGCGGGAGGAGAGACCCAGTACTTC. Its translation is CASTATPVAGGETQYF.